Below, 9 T cell receptor beta chains from the same sample are listed, as sequenced in a study of shared clonotypes between healthy human individuals. Measured with immunoSEQ multiplex PCR; TCRdb has only the in-frame clones, and not every one. The repertoire holds roughly 490,000 clones, with 79% as singletons. Sample: PBMCs. The receptors were gathered from a woman aged 40 to 50 in good health. Some clones in this sample may be carry-over from other donors' samples.

The chain is built from TRBV5-1 and TRBJ2-1; TRBD2 aligns across 9 bases. CDR3 length: 15 residues. The ends lost 4 bases at V and 3 bases at J; junction bases unmatched: 5. Germline V gene sequence: CDR1 SGHRS, CDR2 YFSETQ. CDR3 protein: CASSPLAGVYNEQFF. CDR3 coding DNA: TGCGCCAGCAGCCCCTTAGCGGGAGTCTACAATGAGCAGTTCTTC. The variable domain in full, completed from reference TRBV5-1 and TRBJ2-1, reads KAGVTQTPRYLIKTRGQQVTLSCSPISGHRSVSWYQQTPGQGLQFLFEYFSETQRNKGNFPGRFSGRQFSNSRSEMNVSTLELGDSALYLCASSPLAGVYNEQFFGPGTRLTVL.

The rearrangement links TRBV27 to TRBJ2-2; D is unclear. The V gene lost 3 bases and the J gene lost 2 bases, with 7 bases spanning the gap. Germline lookup yields CDR1 MNHEY and CDR2 SMNVEV (reference sequence). The CDR3 totals 14 residues. CDR3 in amino acids: CASSFLRNTGELFF. For the CDR3, the DNA is TGTGCCAGCAGTTTCCTCCGCAACACCGGGGAGCTGTTTTTT.

The V gene is TRBV29-1, the J gene TRBJ2-5; the match to TRBD1 covers 10 bases. Trimming took 7 bases from V and 2 from J; bases not matched to a gene: 4. Looked up from germline, CDR1 is SQVTM and CDR2 is ANQGSEA. The CDR3 runs to 13 residues. The CDR3: CSAGTGAQETQYF. The CDR3 region has the DNA TGCAGCGCAGGGACAGGGGCGCAAGAGACCCAGTACTTC.

The V call is TRBV9, the J call TRBJ1-1, with unresolved D. Germline CDR1 and CDR2: SGDLS and YYNGEE. The V end was cut by 0 bases, the J end by 4 bases, with 10 bases between. The CDR3 is 14 amino acids. CDR3 sequence: CASSVAAGSTEAFF. CDR3 in DNA: TGTGCCAGCAGCGTAGCAGCGGGGAGCACTGAAGCTTTCTTT.

The V gene is TRBV27, the J gene TRBJ1-4; D unclear. Trimming cost V 6 bases and J 8 bases, with 19 bases left between them. The germline gives CDR1 MNHEY, CDR2 SMNVEV (reference sequence). The CDR3 is made up of 15 amino acids. CDR3 nucleotide sequence: TGTGCCAGCAGACCCGTCGGGCTATTGAGAGAAAAACTGTTTTTT. It codes for CASRPVGLLREKLFF.

The chain combines TRBV4-2 with TRBJ2-1; TRBD2 matches 9 bases. CDR3 length equals 14 residues. V lost 2 bases and J lost 6; bases outside the gene matches: 2. In germline, CDR1 is LGHNA, CDR2 YNFKEQ. This chain's CDR3 is CASSQLLAGNEQFF. The DNA for the CDR3 is TGTGCCAGCAGCCAATTACTAGCGGGCAATGAGCAGTTCTTC.

V gene TRBV7-9 combines with J gene TRBJ2-2; 8 bases fit TRBD2. Germline V gene sequence: CDR1 SEHNR, CDR2 FQNEAQ (reference sequence). CDR3 length equals 15 residues. The trim removed 9 bases at V and 4 bases at J, leaving 10 bases unmatched. This CDR3 reads CASGATAGVTGELFF. The CDR3 nucleotides read TGTGCCAGTGGGGCTACAGCGGGAGTCACCGGGGAGCTGTTTTTT.

J is TRBJ2-5 and V is TRBV29-1; D uncertain. V was cut by 5 bases and J by 4 bases, with 11 bases left in between. The CDR3 has 12 residues. Germline-derived CDR1 and CDR2 are SQVTM and ANQGSEA. The CDR3 is CSVPLTGETQYF. DNA of the CDR3: TGCAGCGTTCCACTTACGGGAGAGACCCAGTACTTC. The variable domain in full, with the rest retrieved from reference TRBV29-1 and TRBJ2-5, is SAVISQKPSRDICQRGTSLTIQCQVDSQVTMMFWYRQQPGQSLTLIATANQGSEATYESGFVIDKFPISRPNLTFSTLTVSNMSPEDSSIYLCSVPLTGETQYFGPGTRLLVL.

This clone came up once. This chain uses TRBV9 with TRBJ2-1; D perhaps matches TRBD2 (6 bases). The germline V gene encodes CDR1 SGDLS and CDR2 YYNGEE. V was trimmed by 1 base and J by 3 bases, leaving 11 bases between them. The CDR3 is 15 amino acids. The CDR3, as DNA: TGTGCCAGCAGCGTAAACGGAGGGGACTACAATGAGCAGTTCTTC. Translating it yields CASSVNGGDYNEQFF. The whole variable domain, filled in from reference TRBV9 and TRBJ2-1, reads DSGVTQTPKHLITATGQRVTLRCSPRSGDLSVYWYQQSLDQGLQFLIQYYNGEERAKGNILERFSAQQFPDLHSELNLSSLELGDSALYFCASSVNGGDYNEQFFGPGTRLTVL.